The source of this T cell receptor (beta chain) is a study of liver allograft versus peripheral blood T cells. Background on the study: Graft-liver T cell receptor repertoires were compared against recipient peripheral blood repertoires.

By frequency in the sample, this clonotype is medium-sized. Its antigen is undetermined. TCRdb analysed the reads with MiXCR anew, one entry per CDR3 protein. Of fewer than 13,000 distinct CDR3 sequences detected, under 20% appear once; the ten largest clones hold approximately 1.3%. The germline gives CDR1 MNHEY, CDR2 SMNVEV (reference sequence). The CDR3 spans 15 residues. Unmatched junction bases numbered 9, after V lost 4 bases and J lost 6 bases. Study results and limitations: As reported, T cell receptor repertoires inside liver allografts differed from those present in peripheral blood.

The receptor was derived from a human patient who had a liver transplant. T cells may partly derive from the graft donor. This sequence joins TRBV27 and TRBJ2-7; 10 bases agree with TRBD1. The DNA of the CDR3 is TGTGCCAGCAGTTCTGGGGACAGGGGATTAGGCGAGCAGTACTTC. Protein sequence: CASSSGDRGLGEQYF.